The T cell receptor (beta chain) under discussion was sequenced for a study of blood T cells in healthy people across ages. Together with a sample-barcoded 5' primer, a J-beta primer mix was included in a second PCR lasting roughly 6 to 12 cycles. TCRdb redid the calling of the 5' RACE reads with MiXCR, one entry per CDR3 protein. The repertoire has around 800,000 distinct CDR3 sequences, around half of them found once; the top ten carry approximately 40%. The sequenced material came from blood. This receptor was taken from a man older than 75 in good health.

The CDR3 loop reads CASSFRQGPEKLFF. Written as DNA, the CDR3 is TGTGCCAGCAGCTTCCGACAGGGTCCTGAAAAACTGTTTTTT. The chain joins TRBV11-2 to TRBJ1-4; 7 nucleotides match TRBD1. The CDR3 has 14 residues. V was clipped by 3 bases and J by 7 bases; unmatched bases: 5. Germline V gives CDR1 SGHAT, CDR2 FQNNGV.